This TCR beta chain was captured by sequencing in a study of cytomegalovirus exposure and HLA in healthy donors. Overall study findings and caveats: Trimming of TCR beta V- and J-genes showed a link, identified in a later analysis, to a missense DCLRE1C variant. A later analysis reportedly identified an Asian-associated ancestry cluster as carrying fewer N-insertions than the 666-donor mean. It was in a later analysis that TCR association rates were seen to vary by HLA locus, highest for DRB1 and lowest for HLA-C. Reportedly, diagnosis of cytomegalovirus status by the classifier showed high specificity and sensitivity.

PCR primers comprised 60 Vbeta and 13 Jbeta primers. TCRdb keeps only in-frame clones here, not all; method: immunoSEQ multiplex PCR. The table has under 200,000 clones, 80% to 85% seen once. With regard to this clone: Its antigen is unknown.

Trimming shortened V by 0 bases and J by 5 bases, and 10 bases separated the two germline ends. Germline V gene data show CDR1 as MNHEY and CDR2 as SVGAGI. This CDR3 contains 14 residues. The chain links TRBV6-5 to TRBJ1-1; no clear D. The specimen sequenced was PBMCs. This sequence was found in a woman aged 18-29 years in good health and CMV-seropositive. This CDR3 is CASSYSGGRTEAFF. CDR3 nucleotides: TGTGCCAGCAGTTACTCCGGCGGGAGGACTGAAGCTTTCTTT.